These 32 T cell receptor beta chains originate from one sample sequenced in a study of blood T cell repertoires in COVID-19. Assay used: immunoSEQ multiplex PCR; TCRdb lists only in-frame clones, some missing. The table shows a few hundred thousand clones, with roughly 80% occurring only once. Sequencing used peripheral blood. The receptors here all came from a woman aged 25 to 39 who had recovered from COVID-19.

The V and J genes are TRBV7-9 and TRBJ2-7; no clear D. The CDR3 is 12 amino acids. V was pared by 1 base and J by 9 bases, with 10 bases between. CDR1 and CDR2 (germline): SEHNR, FQNEAQ (reference sequence). CDR3 DNA: TGTGCCAGCAGCTTAGAAGCTCCCCCGCAGTACTTC. It yields the protein CASSLEAPPQYF.

The chain joins TRBV9 to TRBJ2-2; D may be TRBD2 (5 bases). In germline, CDR1 is SGDLS, CDR2 YYNGEE. Trimming removed 0 bases at V and 5 bases at J, with 8 bases between. The CDR3 sequence is 14 residues long. CDR3 nucleotides: TGTGCCAGCAGCGTAGCGCGGGTTACCGGGGAGCTGTTTTTT. This gives the protein CASSVARVTGELFF.

The gene calls are TRBV2 and TRBJ2-1; no clear D gene. Germline V lookup: CDR1 SNHLY, CDR2 FYNNEI. V lost 6 bases to trimming and J lost 1 base, with 7 bases between them. The CDR3 is 13 amino acids. CDR3 coding DNA: TGTGCCAGCAGCGTAGTGTCCTACAATGAGCAGTTCTTC. As protein: CASSVVSYNEQFF.

This clone was seen more than once but under ten times. The chain joins TRBV5-4 to TRBJ2-3; 7 bases agree with TRBD1. Per germline, CDR1 SGHNT and CDR2 YYREEE (reference sequence). This CDR3 is 16 amino acids long. V lost 4 bases, J lost 1 base, and 9 bases stayed unmatched. The CDR3 sequence: CASSPKTGFRTDTQYF. For the CDR3, the DNA is TGTGCCAGCAGCCCTAAGACAGGGTTCCGCACAGATACGCAGTATTTT.

This clone was counted only a few times. Different DNA sequences within this sample yield the same CDR3. The chain is built from TRBV29-1 and TRBJ2-3; 7 bases agree with TRBD1. Germline-derived CDR1 and CDR2 are SQVTM and ANQGSEA. This CDR3 is 13 amino acids long. V was pared by 6 bases and J by 2 bases, with 5 bases of the junction left unmatched. CDR3 bases: TGCAGCGTAGACAGGGCCTACACAGATACGCAGTATTTT. This gives the protein CSVDRAYTDTQYF.

This chain links TRBV3-1 (or the pseudogene TRBV3-2) with TRBJ2-3; 9 nucleotides align to TRBD2. Germline V CDR1 and CDR2: LGHDT, YNNKEL (reference sequence). CDR3 length equals 13 residues. The junction had 3 bases not matched to a gene; V was cut back by 5 bases and J by 6 bases. The CDR3 sequence: CASSFGLADTQYF. DNA of the CDR3: TGTGCCAGCAGCTTTGGACTAGCGGATACGCAGTATTTT.

The chain carries TRBV28 and TRBJ2-1; 7 bases are a match to TRBD2. V lost 8 bases and J lost 4; bases outside the gene matches: 8. The CDR3 has 14 amino acids. Germline CDR1 reads MDHEN; CDR2 reads SYDVKM. The chain's CDR3 is CASFGGGPYNEQFF. The DNA for the CDR3 is TGTGCCAGCTTTGGGGGAGGGCCATACAATGAGCAGTTCTTC. Full variable domain (rest looked up from reference TRBV28 and TRBJ2-1): DVKVTQSSRYLVKRTGEKVFLECVQDMDHENMFWYRQDPGLGLRLIYFSYDVKMKEKGDIPEGYSVSREKKERFSLILESASTNQTSMYLCASFGGGPYNEQFFGPGTRLTVL.

V gene TRBV3-1 (or the pseudogene TRBV3-2) combines with J gene TRBJ2-1; 9 bases agree with TRBD2. The V gene end was trimmed by 2 bases and the J gene end by 14 bases; junction bases not matched to a gene: 7. The length of the CDR3 is 13 residues. Germline V lookup: CDR1 LGHDT, CDR2 YNNKEL (reference sequence). In nucleotides, the CDR3 is TGTGCCAGCAGCCAAACGGCGGGGGGGATGGAGTTCTTC. It is translated as CASSQTAGGMEFF.

The chain carries TRBV11-3 and TRBJ2-3; possible D gene TRBD2, 6 bases. Per the germline V gene, CDR1 is SGHNT and CDR2 is YENEEA. The V end was cut by 3 bases, the J end by 0 bases, with 7 bases between. CDR3 length: 14 amino acids. CDR3 nucleotides: TGTGCCAGCAGCTTCAGCGGGAGCACAGATACGCAGTATTTT. Its translation: CASSFSGSTDTQYF.

This clone came up a few times. A read error may be the cause here, since a much bigger clone is one base away. Other DNA variants within this sample encode the same CDR3. V usage is TRBV7-9 and J usage is TRBJ2-7; TRBD1 matches at 7 bases. Trimming cost V 5 bases and J 2 bases; bases outside gene matches: 6. Per germline, CDR1 SEHNR and CDR2 FQNEAQ (reference sequence). The CDR3 sequence is 14 residues long. The CDR3, as DNA: TGTGCCAGCAGCCCTGGGGACAGAGCCTACGAGCAGTACTTC. The encoded protein is CASSPGDRAYEQYF.

This clone appeared once. The chain joins TRBV18 to TRBJ2-5; D possibly corresponds to TRBD1 (6 bases). Germline CDR1 is KGHSH and CDR2 is LQKENI. The ends were cut back, 2 bases at V and 2 bases at J, with 9 bases in the middle. This CDR3 is 14 amino acids long. Here the CDR3 reads CASSPGTFQETQYF. CDR3 in DNA: TGTGCCAGCTCACCAGGGACATTTCAAGAGACCCAGTACTTC.

This chain links TRBV4-1 with TRBJ2-7; 9 positions match TRBD2. The J segment lost 3 bases and the V segment lost 4 bases, leaving 7 bases of the junction unmatched. Germline CDR1 reads MGHRA; CDR2 reads YSYEKL. The CDR3 is made up of 15 amino acids. Here the CDR3 reads CASSPGASGVYEQYF. For the CDR3, the DNA is TGCGCCAGCAGCCCCGGGGCTAGCGGGGTCTACGAGCAGTACTTC.

The chain links TRBV27 to TRBJ2-4, with D possibly matching TRBD2 (5 bases). This CDR3 has 15 residues. Trimming took off 0 bases at V and 7 bases at J, with 13 bases between the two ends. Germline loops: CDR1 MNHEY, CDR2 SMNVEV (reference sequence). This CDR3 reads CASSLSLGRENIQYF. CDR3 nucleotides: TGTGCCAGCAGTTTATCGTTGGGAAGGGAGAACATTCAGTACTTC.

CDR3 sequence reads: CASSQGDRGLGTYEQYF. The CDR3 DNA is TGCGCCAGCAGTCAGGGGGACAGGGGGCTGGGGACCTACGAGCAGTACTTC. The V call is TRBV23-1, the J call TRBJ2-7; the match to TRBD1 covers 12 bases. TRBV23-1 is an open reading frame, and its role is uncertain. The CDR3 runs 17 residues. J gave up 2 bases and V 3 bases, and 8 bases lay outside the gene matches.

The gene calls are TRBV28 and TRBJ2-7; D possibly corresponds to TRBD2 (6 bases). The CDR3 consists of 14 residues. Trimming removed 5 bases from V and 6 bases from J, with 17 bases in between. Per germline, CDR1 MDHEN and CDR2 SYDVKM. For the CDR3, the DNA is TGTGCCAGCAGTCTCACTAGCTTCTTCGGCGAGCAGTACTTC. It encodes CASSLTSFFGEQYF.

The V and J genes are TRBV9 and TRBJ1-5; 7 positions match TRBD1. The V segment lost 0 bases and the J segment 1 base; nucleotides outside the gene matches: 4. The CDR3 length is 16 residues. Germline V CDR1 and CDR2: SGDLS, YYNGEE. The CDR3 DNA reads as TGTGCCAGCAGCGTAGGTCAGGGGGGAAGCAATCAGCCCCAGCATTTT. Its translation is CASSVGQGGSNQPQHF. Full variable domain (remainder filled in from reference TRBV9 and TRBJ1-5): DSGVTQTPKHLITATGQRVTLRCSPRSGDLSVYWYQQSLDQGLQFLIQYYNGEERAKGNILERFSAQQFPDLHSELNLSSLELGDSALYFCASSVGQGGSNQPQHFGDGTRLSIL.

The rearrangement joins TRBV18 to TRBJ1-1, with a tentative D call TRBD1 (6 bases). Between the trimmed V and J ends, which lost 4 bases and 1 base, there was a span of 13 bases. The CDR3 contains 15 residues. Germline V gives CDR1 KGHSH, CDR2 LQKENI. CDR3 nucleotides: TGTGCCAGCTCACGCCGGGACAACAAGAACACTGAAGCTTTCTTT. It codes for CASSRRDNKNTEAFF.

V is TRBV19 and J is TRBJ1-1; maybe TRBD1 (5 bases). Trimming stripped 5 bases from V and 1 base from J, with 20 bases between. Germline V gives CDR1 LNHDA, CDR2 SQIVND (reference sequence). This CDR3 is built from 17 residues. The CDR3 here is CASSGAASQMRNTEAFF. Written as DNA, the CDR3 is TGTGCCAGTAGTGGGGCGGCCTCACAAATGAGGAACACTGAAGCTTTCTTT.

The V call is TRBV5-1, the J call TRBJ1-4, with 10 bases aligning to TRBD1. Per the germline V gene, CDR1 is SGHRS and CDR2 is YFSETQ. The CDR3 runs to 16 residues. J lost 0 bases, V lost 4 bases, and 3 bases had no gene match. The CDR3 here is CASSRTGGTTNEKLFF. CDR3 coding DNA: TGCGCCAGCAGCAGGACAGGGGGAACAACTAATGAAAAACTGTTTTTT.

This chain connects TRBV7-9 to TRBJ2-1; 11 nucleotides agree with TRBD2. Trimming removed 11 bases from V and 8 bases from J; junction bases left unmatched: 11. This CDR3 is built from 14 residues. Germline loops: CDR1 SEHNR, CDR2 FQNEAQ (reference sequence). The CDR3 spells CAYISSGRDDEQFF. As DNA, the CDR3 is TGTGCCTACATCAGTAGCGGGAGGGACGATGAGCAGTTCTTC.

This chain joins TRBV7-3 and TRBJ2-1; a possible D gene is TRBD1 (7 bases). CDR3 length: 14 amino acids. V was pared by 4 bases and J by 7 bases, with 14 bases between. CDR1 SGHTA and CDR2 FQGTGA come from the germline V gene. The CDR3 reads CASSSAGGRNEQFF. CDR3 DNA: TGTGCCAGCAGCTCTGCAGGGGGGAGGAATGAGCAGTTCTTC.

The chain employs TRBV9 and TRBJ2-7; tentative D call: TRBD2 (6 bases). The CDR3 contains 13 residues. CDR1 is SGDLS and CDR2 is YYNGEE in the germline V gene. Trimming stripped 3 bases from V and 6 bases from J, with 13 bases between. The CDR3: CASSANRGSEQYF. CDR3 DNA: TGTGCCAGCAGCGCCAACCGGGGGTCCGAGCAGTACTTC.

This chain uses TRBV24-1 with TRBJ2-2; D perhaps matches TRBD2 (5 bases). The CDR3 is 20 amino acids. The V and J ends lost 2 bases and 0 bases respectively, with 21 bases between them. Germline V CDR1 and CDR2: KGHDR, SFDVKD. The CDR3: CATSDSPRGAVFSNTGELFF. In nucleotides, the CDR3 is TGTGCCACCAGTGATTCTCCTCGGGGTGCGGTATTTTCGAACACCGGGGAGCTGTTTTTT.

The chain has TRBV7-9 and TRBJ1-3; 9 nucleotides agree with TRBD1. Per the germline V gene, CDR1 is SEHNR and CDR2 is FQNEAQ (reference sequence). J was trimmed by 2 bases and V by 4 bases; bases with no gene match: 6. The CDR3 has 16 amino acids. CDR3 DNA: TGTGCCAGCAGCTCCCGGGACAGGGTAACTGGAAACACCATATATTTT. Translation gives CASSSRDRVTGNTIYF.

The rearrangement uses TRBV7-2 and TRBJ2-5, with 9 positions matching TRBD1. V lost 5 bases and J lost 5; bases outside the gene matches: 6. Germline V gene sequence: CDR1 SGHTA, CDR2 FQGNSA. This CDR3 region has 14 residues. CDR3 bases: TGTGCCAGCAGCCGTGGACAGGGGTGGGAGACCCAGTACTTC. Its translation is CASSRGQGWETQYF.

This chain links TRBV5-1 with TRBJ2-1; 8 bases are shared with TRBD2. The V gene's germline CDR1 is SGHRS and CDR2 YFSETQ. CDR3 length: 17 amino acids. Trimming removed 1 base from V and 3 bases from J; junction bases left unmatched: 9. CDR3 nucleotide sequence: TGCGCCAGCAGCTTGTGGGGGATGGCGGGAGGCTACAATGAGCAGTTCTTC. Amino acids: CASSLWGMAGGYNEQFF. The full variable domain, in which reference TRBV5-1 and TRBJ2-1 provide the parts outside the CDR3, is KAGVTQTPRYLIKTRGQQVTLSCSPISGHRSVSWYQQTPGQGLQFLFEYFSETQRNKGNFPGRFSGRQFSNSRSEMNVSTLELGDSALYLCASSLWGMAGGYNEQFFGPGTRLTVL.

V is TRBV10-3 and J is TRBJ2-7, with 7 positions matching TRBD1. With 6 bases clipped from V and 0 bases from J, the junction kept 5 bases outside the gene matches. The germline V gene has CDR1 ENHRY and CDR2 SYGVKD. CDR3 size: 14 residues. The CDR3 region has the DNA TGTGCCATCAGCCGGGACAGTGGCTCCTACGAGCAGTACTTC. Translated: CAISRDSGSYEQYF.

The chain uses TRBV19 and TRBJ2-3; D is possibly TRBD2 (5 bases). Trimming pared 5 bases from V and 7 bases from J, leaving 13 bases between. Germline-derived CDR1 and CDR2 are LNHDA and SQIVND (reference sequence). This CDR3 region has 13 residues. The CDR3 DNA sequence: TGTGCCAGTAGTCCTCCGGAGGTCTATACGCAGTATTTT. Protein: CASSPPEVYTQYF.

The chain employs TRBV19 and TRBJ1-5; weak D call: TRBD1 (5 bases). Germline values: CDR1 LNHDA, CDR2 SQIVND (reference sequence). The CDR3 spans 13 residues. V was pared by 5 bases and J by 5 bases, with 10 bases between. The CDR3 coding sequence is TGTGCCAGTAGTTTGGGCAGGGATCAGCCCCAGCATTTT. Translated: CASSLGRDQPQHF.

The genes are TRBV7-6 and TRBJ2-7; the match to TRBD2 covers 7 bases. This CDR3 comprises 19 residues. Germline CDR1 reads SGHVS; CDR2 reads FNYEAQ. The V gene end was trimmed by 1 base and the J gene end by 0 bases; junction bases not matched to a gene: 15. The CDR3: CASSLDPGGTSYISYEQYF. The CDR3, as DNA: TGTGCCAGCAGCTTAGATCCGGGAGGAACCTCTTACATCTCCTACGAGCAGTACTTC. The full variable domain, rest sourced from reference TRBV7-6 and TRBJ2-7, is GAGVSQSPRYKVTKRGQDVALRCDPISGHVSLYWYRQALGQGPEFLTYFNYEAQQDKSGLPNDRFSAERPEGSISTLTIQRTEQRDSAMYRCASSLDPGGTSYISYEQYFGPGTRLTVT.

This clone was counted only a few times. J is TRBJ2-2 and V is TRBV5-6; D is uncertain. The CDR3 is 16 amino acids. The germline V gene encodes CDR1 SGHDT and CDR2 YYEEEE. V dropped 2 bases and J dropped 5 bases, with 16 bases sitting between them. DNA for the CDR3: TGTGCCAGCAGCTTAGTCGTCCTAGAGAAGACCGGGGAGCTGTTTTTT. It is translated as CASSLVVLEKTGELFF.

The rearrangement joins TRBV29-1 to TRBJ1-2, with 8 bases identical to TRBD1. This CDR3 contains 12 residues. CDR1 and CDR2 from the germline V gene are SQVTM and ANQGSEA. V lost 2 bases to trimming and J lost 4 bases; unmatched junction nucleotides: 0. The DNA of the CDR3 is TGCAGCGTTGAACAGGGGGCCTATGGCTACACCTTC. Translation: CSVEQGAYGYTF.